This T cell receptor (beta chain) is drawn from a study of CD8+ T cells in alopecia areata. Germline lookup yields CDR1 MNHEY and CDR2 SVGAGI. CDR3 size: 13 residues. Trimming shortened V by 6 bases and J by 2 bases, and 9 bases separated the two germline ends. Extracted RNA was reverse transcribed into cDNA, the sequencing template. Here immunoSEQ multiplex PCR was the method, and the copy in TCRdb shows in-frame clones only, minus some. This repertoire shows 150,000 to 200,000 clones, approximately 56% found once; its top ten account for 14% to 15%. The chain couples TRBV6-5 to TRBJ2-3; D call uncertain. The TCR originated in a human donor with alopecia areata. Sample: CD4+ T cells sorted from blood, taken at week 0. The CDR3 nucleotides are TGTGCCAGCAGAGAAACCCCCACAGATACGCAGTATTTT. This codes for CASRETPTDTQYF.